Listed here are 8 T cell receptor beta chains from one sample, sequenced in a study of T cell responses to AZD1222 COVID-19 vaccine. TCRdb's copy holds only in-frame clones and misses some; the assay was immunoSEQ multiplex PCR. The top ten clones hold 8.5% to 10% of a sample with 90,000 to 120,000 clones, 92% of them seen once. The source was peripheral blood, collected 28 days after the second AZD1222 dose. Source of these receptors: an adult who received the AZD1222 COVID-19 vaccine.

The chain carries TRBV7-2 and TRBJ1-6; D is undetermined. The CDR3 loop spans 14 amino acids. Germline V CDR1 and CDR2: SGHTA, FQGNSA. Trimming cost V 1 base and J 10 bases, with 11 bases left between them. The CDR3 coding sequence is TGTGCCAGCAGCTTAGTCCGGGTCGGGTCACCCCTCCACTTT. Translating it yields CASSLVRVGSPLHF.

The chain has TRBV5-4 and TRBJ1-1, with 10 bases identical to TRBD1. This CDR3 spans 12 amino acids. Germline CDR1 SGHNT, CDR2 YYREEE (reference sequence). J was trimmed by 11 bases and V by 4 bases; bases with no gene match: 5. This CDR3 is CASSGGTGAAFF. CDR3 sequence (DNA): TGTGCCAGCAGCGGAGGGACAGGGGCGGCTTTCTTT.

The chain carries TRBV6-2 or TRBV6-3 and TRBJ1-2; D is unresolved. Germline CDR1 MNHEY, CDR2 SVGEGT. The CDR3 is made up of 14 amino acids. V gave up 6 bases and J gave up 5 bases, with 16 bases separating them. The CDR3 spells CASSPPRDLYGYTF. For the CDR3, the DNA is TGTGCCAGCAGCCCTCCCCGGGATCTGTATGGCTACACCTTC.

The chain employs TRBV5-4 and TRBJ2-3; D might be TRBD1 (6 bases). The CDR3 has 14 amino acids. V lost 4 bases, J lost 4 bases, and 13 bases lay in between. CDR1 is SGHNT, CDR2 YYREEE, per germline (reference sequence). CDR3 in amino acids: CASSPDPGADTQYF. The CDR3 nucleotides read TGTGCCAGCAGCCCGGACCCAGGGGCAGATACGCAGTATTTT.

This chain links TRBV5-1 with TRBJ1-3; D is uncertain. V dropped 0 bases and J dropped 6 bases, with 10 bases sitting between them. Per the germline V gene, CDR1 is SGHRS and CDR2 is YFSETQ. This CDR3 has 14 amino acids. The CDR3 coding sequence is TGCGCCAGCAGCTTGGAAGGGTATGAAAACACCATATATTTT. It specifies CASSLEGYENTIYF. Full variable domain (remainder filled in from reference TRBV5-1 and TRBJ1-3): KAGVTQTPRYLIKTRGQQVTLSCSPISGHRSVSWYQQTPGQGLQFLFEYFSETQRNKGNFPGRFSGRQFSNSRSEMNVSTLELGDSALYLCASSLEGYENTIYFGEGSWLTVV.

This sequence joins TRBV15 and TRBJ1-3; 8 bases fit TRBD1. The CDR3 extends over 15 amino acids. The germline CDR1 and CDR2 sequences are LNHNV and YYDKDF (reference sequence). V lost 5 bases to trimming and J lost 4 bases; unmatched junction nucleotides: 7. CDR3 sequence (DNA): TGTGCCACCAGCCTGAGACAGGGGTGGGGAAACACCATATATTTT. Protein product: CATSLRQGWGNTIYF.

The V and J genes are TRBV29-1 and TRBJ1-1; no reliable D call. Trimming removed 6 bases from V and 0 bases from J, with 17 bases in between. Germline V gene sequence: CDR1 SQVTM, CDR2 ANQGSEA. The CDR3 loop spans 15 amino acids. The CDR3 DNA reads as TGCAGCGTGTCGTCAGCGTTGAGAATGAACACTGAAGCTTTCTTT. Translating it yields CSVSSALRMNTEAFF.

This clone was detected only a few times. V and J are TRBV2 and TRBJ2-2; TRBD1 aligns across 12 bases. This CDR3 has 13 amino acids. Germline V gives CDR1 SNHLY, CDR2 FYNNEI. V was clipped by 10 bases and J by 5 bases; unmatched bases: 2. The CDR3 loop reads CATGQGATGELFF. The CDR3 bases are TGTGCCACGGGACAGGGGGCTACCGGGGAGCTGTTTTTT. Full variable domain (outside the CDR3, taken from reference TRBV2 and TRBJ2-2): EPEVTQTPSHQVTQMGQEVILRCVPISNHLYFYWYRQILGQKVEFLVSFYNNEISEKSEIFDDQFSVERPDGSNFTLKIRSTKLEDSAMYFCATGQGATGELFFGEGSRLTVL.